The 8 T cell receptor beta chains in this list originate from one sample, sequenced in a study of identifying expanded T cells in peripheral blood. Sequenced by immunoSEQ multiplex PCR; TCRdb stores in-frame clones only, minus some. Of about 90,000 clones listed, around 86% are singletons. The sequenced sample was blood. These receptors were taken from a person aged 18 to 70 in good health.

The V call is TRBV2, the J call TRBJ2-1; D ambiguous. V lost 0 bases, J lost 9 bases, and 9 bases lay in between. Germline V lookup: CDR1 SNHLY, CDR2 FYNNEI. The CDR3 totals 13 residues. The CDR3 region has the DNA TGTGCCAGCAGTGAAGCGATAGGAATTGAGCAGTTCTTC. Residues: CASSEAIGIEQFF.

J is TRBJ2-7 and V is TRBV5-1, with D possibly matching TRBD1 (5 bases). Germline V CDR1 and CDR2: SGHRS, YFSETQ. Trimming took off 5 bases at V and 1 base at J, with 16 bases between the two ends. The CDR3 covers 15 residues. CDR3 loop: CASSQQVSSSYEQYF. CDR3 nucleotide sequence: TGCGCCAGCAGTCAACAGGTTTCCTCATCCTACGAGCAGTACTTC.

This chain links TRBV7-9 with TRBJ1-3; D unclear. The germline V gene has CDR1 SEHNR and CDR2 FQNEAQ (reference sequence). This CDR3 spans 16 amino acids. The V and J ends lost 2 bases and 7 bases respectively, with 18 bases between them. The CDR3 spells CASSLWVDTHRNTIYF. The CDR3 DNA sequence: TGTGCCAGCAGCTTATGGGTTGACACTCATCGGAACACCATATATTTT.

The chain has TRBV11-2 and TRBJ2-7, with 9 bases matching TRBD2. Germline values: CDR1 SGHAT, CDR2 FQNNGV. The CDR3 loop spans 15 amino acids. V was clipped by 3 bases and J by 5 bases; unmatched bases: 8. The chain's CDR3 is CASSLFVAGVDEQYF. DNA of the CDR3: TGTGCCAGCAGCTTGTTTGTAGCGGGGGTCGACGAGCAGTACTTC. Full variable domain (outside the CDR3, taken from reference TRBV11-2 and TRBJ2-7): EAGVAQSPRYKIIEKRQSVAFWCNPISGHATLYWYQQILGQGPKLLIQFQNNGVVDDSQLPKDRFSAERLKGVDSTLKIQPAKLEDSAVYLCASSLFVAGVDEQYFGPGTRLTVT.

V and J are TRBV2 and TRBJ1-2, with 9 positions matching TRBD1. Unmatched junction bases numbered 7, after V lost 7 bases and J lost 4 bases. CDR1 is SNHLY, CDR2 FYNNEI, per germline. The CDR3 has 14 residues. The chain's CDR3 is CASTVTGGPYGYTF. The CDR3 coding sequence is TGTGCCAGCACCGTGACAGGGGGTCCCTATGGCTACACCTTC. Full variable domain (missing parts from reference TRBV2 and TRBJ1-2): EPEVTQTPSHQVTQMGQEVILRCVPISNHLYFYWYRQILGQKVEFLVSFYNNEISEKSEIFDDQFSVERPDGSNFTLKIRSTKLEDSAMYFCASTVTGGPYGYTFGSGTRLTVV.

The chain has TRBV7-3 and TRBJ1-6; D might be TRBD1 (5 bases). V lost 3 bases, J lost 7 bases, and 10 bases lay in between. Germline V gene lookup returns CDR1 SGHTA and CDR2 FQGTGA. This CDR3 spans 14 amino acids. The CDR3: CASSLTGPNSPLHF. The CDR3, as DNA: TGTGCCAGCAGCTTGACGGGGCCAAATTCACCCCTCCACTTT.

The chain employs TRBV4-3 and TRBJ2-3; 7 nucleotides agree with TRBD1. Germline loops: CDR1 LGHNA, CDR2 YSLEER. CDR3 length: 16 residues. Losses at the gene ends were 3 bases for V and 0 bases for J; bases not matched to a gene: 6. In DNA form, the CDR3 reads TGCGCCAGCAGCCAGGAAGGGACAGCGAGCACAGATACGCAGTATTTT. Residues: CASSQEGTASTDTQYF.

The chain couples TRBV5-1 to TRBJ2-7; a possible D gene is TRBD1 (6 bases). The CDR3 contains 14 residues. V lost 5 bases and J lost 1, with 13 bases in between. CDR1 and CDR2 from the germline V gene are SGHRS and YFSETQ. CDR3: CASSPGAISYEQYF. DNA for the CDR3: TGCGCCAGCAGTCCAGGGGCGATATCCTACGAGCAGTACTTC.